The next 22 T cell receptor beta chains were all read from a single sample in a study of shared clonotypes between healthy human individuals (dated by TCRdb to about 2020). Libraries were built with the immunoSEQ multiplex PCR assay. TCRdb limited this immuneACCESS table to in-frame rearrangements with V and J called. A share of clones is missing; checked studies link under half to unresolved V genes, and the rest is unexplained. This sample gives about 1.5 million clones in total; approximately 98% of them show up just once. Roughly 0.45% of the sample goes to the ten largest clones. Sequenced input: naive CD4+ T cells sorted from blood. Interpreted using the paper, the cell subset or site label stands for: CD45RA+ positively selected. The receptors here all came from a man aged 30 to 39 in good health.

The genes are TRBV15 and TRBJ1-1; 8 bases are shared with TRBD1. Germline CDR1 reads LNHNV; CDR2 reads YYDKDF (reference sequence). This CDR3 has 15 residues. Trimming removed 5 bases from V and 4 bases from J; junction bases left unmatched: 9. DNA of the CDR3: TGTGCCACCAGCGTCACCAGGGGGCTGGTCACTGAAGCTTTCTTT. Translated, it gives CATSVTRGLVTEAFF.

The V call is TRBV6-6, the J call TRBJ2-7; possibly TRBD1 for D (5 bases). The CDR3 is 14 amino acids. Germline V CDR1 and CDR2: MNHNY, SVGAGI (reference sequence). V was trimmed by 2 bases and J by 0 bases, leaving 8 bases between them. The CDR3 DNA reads TGTGCCAGCAGTTACAACAGGAGCTCCTACGAGCAGTACTTC. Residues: CASSYNRSSYEQYF.

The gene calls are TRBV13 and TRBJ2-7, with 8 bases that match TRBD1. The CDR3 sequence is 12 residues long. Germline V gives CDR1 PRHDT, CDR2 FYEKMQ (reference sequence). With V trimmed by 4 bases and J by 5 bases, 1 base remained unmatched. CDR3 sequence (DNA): TGTGCCAGCAGCTCCAGGGGGCACGAGCAGTACTTC. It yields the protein CASSSRGHEQYF. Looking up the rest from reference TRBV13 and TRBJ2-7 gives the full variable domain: AAGVIQSPRHLIKEKRETATLKCYPIPRHDTVYWYQQGPGQDPQFLISFYEKMQSDKGSIPDRFSAQQFSDYHSELNMSSLELGDSALYFCASSSRGHEQYFGPGTRLTVT.

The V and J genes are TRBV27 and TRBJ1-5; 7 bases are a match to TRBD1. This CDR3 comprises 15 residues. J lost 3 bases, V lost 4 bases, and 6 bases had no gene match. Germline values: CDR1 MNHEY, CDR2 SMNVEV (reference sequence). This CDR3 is CASSSGQVPNQPQHF. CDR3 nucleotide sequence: TGTGCCAGCAGTTCAGGACAGGTGCCCAATCAGCCCCAGCATTTT.

CDR3 in amino acids: CASRGPYGQGGKLFF. DNA for the CDR3: TGTGCCAGCAGGGGACCCTACGGACAGGGGGGGAAACTGTTTTTT. The chain uses TRBV6-5 and TRBJ1-4; 10 bases are a match to TRBD1. CDR1 is MNHEY, CDR2 SVGAGI, per germline. CDR3 size: 15 residues. Trimming removed 6 bases from V and 11 bases from J; junction bases left unmatched: 12.

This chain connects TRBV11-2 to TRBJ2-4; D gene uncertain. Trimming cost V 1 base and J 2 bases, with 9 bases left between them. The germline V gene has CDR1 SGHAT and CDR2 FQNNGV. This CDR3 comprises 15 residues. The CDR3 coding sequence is TGTGCCAGCAGCTTAGGCGCACATACCAAAAACATTCAGTACTTC. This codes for CASSLGAHTKNIQYF.

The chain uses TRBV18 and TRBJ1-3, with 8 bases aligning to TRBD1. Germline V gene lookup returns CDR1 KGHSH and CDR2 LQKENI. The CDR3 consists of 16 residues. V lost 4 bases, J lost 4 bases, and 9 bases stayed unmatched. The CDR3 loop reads CASSQGATGEGNTIYF. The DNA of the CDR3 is TGTGCCAGCTCACAAGGAGCGACAGGGGAAGGAAACACCATATATTTT. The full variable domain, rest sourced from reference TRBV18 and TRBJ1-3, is NAGVMQNPRHLVRRRGQEARLRCSPMKGHSHVYWYRQLPEEGLKFMVYLQKENIIDESGMPKERFSAEFPKEGPSILRIQQVVRGDSAAYFCASSQGATGEGNTIYFGEGSWLTVV.

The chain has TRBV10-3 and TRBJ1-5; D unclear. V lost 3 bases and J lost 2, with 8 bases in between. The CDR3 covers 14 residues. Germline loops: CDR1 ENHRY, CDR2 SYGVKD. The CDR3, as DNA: TGTGCCATCAGTGAATTGGGTGGCAATCAGCCCCAGCATTTT. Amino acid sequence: CAISELGGNQPQHF.

The CDR3 reads CASSVELRTSGRGNEQFF. The DNA of the CDR3 is TGTGCCAGCAGCGTAGAACTACGGACTAGCGGGAGAGGTAATGAGCAGTTCTTC. The chain combines TRBV9 with TRBJ2-1; TRBD2 matches at 13 bases. This CDR3 spans 18 amino acids. Germline CDR1 is SGDLS and CDR2 is YYNGEE. After removal of 0 bases from V and 7 bases from J, the junction contained 10 bases not matched to a gene.

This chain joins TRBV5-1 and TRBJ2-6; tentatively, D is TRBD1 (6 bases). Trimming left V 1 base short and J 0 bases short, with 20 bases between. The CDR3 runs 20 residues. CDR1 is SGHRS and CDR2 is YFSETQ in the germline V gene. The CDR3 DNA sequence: TGCGCCAGCAGCTTGCTCGGTTTTGGGGGCCAGAGCTCTGGGGCCAACGTCCTGACTTTC. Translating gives CASSLLGFGGQSSGANVLTF.

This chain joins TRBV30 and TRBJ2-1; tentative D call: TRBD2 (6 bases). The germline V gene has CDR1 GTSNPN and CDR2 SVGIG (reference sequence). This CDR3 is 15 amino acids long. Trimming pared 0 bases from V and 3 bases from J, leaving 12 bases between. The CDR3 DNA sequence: TGTGCCTGGAGTGTAAAAGTGACTAGCTACAATGAGCAGTTCTTC. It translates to CAWSVKVTSYNEQFF.

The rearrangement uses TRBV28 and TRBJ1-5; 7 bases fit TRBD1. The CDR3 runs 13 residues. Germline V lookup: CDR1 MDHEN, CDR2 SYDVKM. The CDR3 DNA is TGTGCAGTAGACAGGGACTCCAATCAGCCCCAGCATTTT. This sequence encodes CAVDRDSNQPQHF.

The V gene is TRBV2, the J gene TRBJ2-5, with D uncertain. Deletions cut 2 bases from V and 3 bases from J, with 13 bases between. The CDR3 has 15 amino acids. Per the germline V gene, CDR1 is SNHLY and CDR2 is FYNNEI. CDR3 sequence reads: CASSESSSGEETQYF. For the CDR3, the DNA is TGTGCCAGCAGTGAAAGTTCTAGTGGCGAAGAGACCCAGTACTTC. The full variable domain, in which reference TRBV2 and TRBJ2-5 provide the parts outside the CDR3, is EPEVTQTPSHQVTQMGQEVILRCVPISNHLYFYWYRQILGQKVEFLVSFYNNEISEKSEIFDDQFSVERPDGSNFTLKIRSTKLEDSAMYFCASSESSSGEETQYFGPGTRLLVL.

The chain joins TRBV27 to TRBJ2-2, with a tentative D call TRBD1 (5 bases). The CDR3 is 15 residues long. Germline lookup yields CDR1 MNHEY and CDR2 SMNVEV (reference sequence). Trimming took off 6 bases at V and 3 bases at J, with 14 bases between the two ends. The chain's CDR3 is CASRPGYVDTGELFF. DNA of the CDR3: TGTGCCAGCAGACCAGGGTATGTGGACACCGGGGAGCTGTTTTTT.

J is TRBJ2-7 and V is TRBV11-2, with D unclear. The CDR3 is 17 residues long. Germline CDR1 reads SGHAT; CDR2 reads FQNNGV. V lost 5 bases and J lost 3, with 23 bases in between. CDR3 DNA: TGTGCCAGCAGCCCAGCCAGTTTCATTGGCCTGATCTACGAGCAGTACTTC. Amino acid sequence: CASSPASFIGLIYEQYF.

The CDR3 sequence is CASSLVPTNGETQYF. Written as DNA, the CDR3 is TGTGCCAGCAGCTTAGTTCCTACCAACGGAGAGACCCAGTACTTC. The chain has TRBV7-9 and TRBJ2-5; D is unresolved. This CDR3 has 15 residues. Per germline, CDR1 SEHNR and CDR2 FQNEAQ (reference sequence). V lost 1 base, J lost 4 bases, and 13 bases lay in between.

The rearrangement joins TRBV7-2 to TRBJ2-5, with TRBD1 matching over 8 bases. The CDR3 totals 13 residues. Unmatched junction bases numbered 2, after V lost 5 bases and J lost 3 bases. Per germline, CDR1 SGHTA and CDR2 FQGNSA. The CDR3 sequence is CASSQDREETQYF. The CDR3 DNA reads TGTGCCAGCAGCCAGGACAGGGAAGAGACCCAGTACTTC.

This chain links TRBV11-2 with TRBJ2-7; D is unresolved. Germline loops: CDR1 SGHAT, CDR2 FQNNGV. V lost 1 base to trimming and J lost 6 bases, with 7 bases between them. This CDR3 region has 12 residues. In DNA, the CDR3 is TGTGCCAGCAGCTTAGCCAGTAGCGAGCAGTACTTC. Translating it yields CASSLASSEQYF.

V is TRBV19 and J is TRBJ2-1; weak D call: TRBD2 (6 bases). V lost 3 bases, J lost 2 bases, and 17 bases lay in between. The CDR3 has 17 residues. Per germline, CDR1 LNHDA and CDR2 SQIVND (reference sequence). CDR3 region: CASSISQLAAPYNEQFF. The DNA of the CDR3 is TGTGCCAGTAGTATCTCCCAGTTAGCGGCCCCCTACAATGAGCAGTTCTTC.

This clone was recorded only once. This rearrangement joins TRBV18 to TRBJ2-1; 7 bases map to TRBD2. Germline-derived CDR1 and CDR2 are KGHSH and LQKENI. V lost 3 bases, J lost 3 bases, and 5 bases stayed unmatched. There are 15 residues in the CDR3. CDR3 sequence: CASSPWSGNYNEQFF. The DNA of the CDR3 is TGTGCCAGCTCACCTTGGAGCGGGAACTACAATGAGCAGTTCTTC.

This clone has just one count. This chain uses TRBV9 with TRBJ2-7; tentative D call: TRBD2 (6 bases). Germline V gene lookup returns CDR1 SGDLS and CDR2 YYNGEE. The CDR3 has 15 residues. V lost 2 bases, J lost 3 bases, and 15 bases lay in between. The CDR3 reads CASSVAGTPDYEQYF. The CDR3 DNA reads TGTGCCAGCAGCGTTGCCGGGACTCCTGACTACGAGCAGTACTTC.

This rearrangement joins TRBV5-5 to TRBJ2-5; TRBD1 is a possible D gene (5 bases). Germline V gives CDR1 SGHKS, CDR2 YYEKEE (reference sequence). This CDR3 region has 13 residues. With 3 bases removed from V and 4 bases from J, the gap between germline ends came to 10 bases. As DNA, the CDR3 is TGTGCCAGCAGCTCTCAGGGCCCAGAGACCCAGTACTTC. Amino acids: CASSSQGPETQYF.